The 23 T cell receptor beta chains below were found in one sample sequenced in a study of blood T cell repertoires in COVID-19. TCRdb's table, derived via immunoSEQ multiplex PCR, lists solely in-frame clones and lacks some. The profile shows 190,000 or so clones, around 86% of them singletons. The specimen sequenced was peripheral blood. Receptor source: a man in his forties with acute or convalescent COVID-19.

The chain joins TRBV24-1 to TRBJ2-1; possibly TRBD1 for D (5 bases). Trimming removed 2 bases at V and 9 bases at J, with 16 bases between. Per the germline V gene, CDR1 is KGHDR and CDR2 is SFDVKD. This CDR3 is 15 amino acids long. CDR3 DNA: TGTGCCACCAGTGATTCCTCAGGGTTTGTAGGTGAGCAGTTCTTC. Translating it yields CATSDSSGFVGEQFF.

V and J are TRBV5-4 and TRBJ1-1; D unclear. This CDR3 spans 16 amino acids. The germline V and J ends were trimmed by 0 bases and 1 base, with 13 bases remaining between them. Germline V gene sequence: CDR1 SGHNT, CDR2 YYREEE (reference sequence). The CDR3 sequence is CASSLGRPPENTEAFF. CDR3 nucleotides: TGTGCCAGCAGCTTGGGCAGGCCACCGGAGAACACTGAAGCTTTCTTT.

V usage is TRBV7-2 and J usage is TRBJ2-7; 10 bases are shared with TRBD1. Germline-derived CDR1 and CDR2 are SGHTA and FQGNSA. This CDR3 comprises 15 residues. V gave up 5 bases and J gave up 4 bases; unmatched junction bases: 8. The CDR3 loop reads CASSRGTGEKYEQYF. The CDR3 DNA sequence: TGTGCCAGCAGCCGGGGGACAGGGGAAAAGTACGAGCAGTACTTC.

There are a few counts of this clone. J is TRBJ1-2 and V is TRBV5-6, with 9 positions matching TRBD1. V dropped 4 bases and J dropped 1; count of bases not matched to a gene: 2. Looked up from germline, CDR1 is SGHDT and CDR2 is YYEEEE. CDR3 length: 14 amino acids. This CDR3 is CASSTGQGNYGYTF. In DNA form, the CDR3 reads TGTGCCAGCAGCACGGGACAGGGTAACTATGGCTACACCTTC.

The gene calls are TRBV5-6 and TRBJ1-4; 8 nucleotides line up with TRBD1. Per the germline V gene, CDR1 is SGHDT and CDR2 is YYEEEE. The V gene end was trimmed by 6 bases and the J gene end by 8 bases; junction bases not matched to a gene: 15. This CDR3 has 16 amino acids. The CDR3 loop reads CASIRTGMGGEEKLFF. The CDR3 coding sequence is TGTGCCAGCATCCGGACAGGGATGGGGGGGGAGGAAAAACTGTTTTTT.

The V call is TRBV27, the J call TRBJ2-7, with 7 bases matching TRBD2. Germline trimming cut 2 bases from V and 4 bases from J; bases unmatched to any gene: 11. This CDR3 comprises 16 residues. In germline, CDR1 is MNHEY, CDR2 SMNVEV (reference sequence). Here the CDR3 reads CASSLTSTSGGYEQYF. In DNA, the CDR3 is TGTGCCAGCAGTTTAACCTCGACCTCCGGGGGGTACGAGCAGTACTTC.

The V and J genes are TRBV19 and TRBJ2-3; TRBD2 matches at 7 bases. Germline V gene sequence: CDR1 LNHDA, CDR2 SQIVND (reference sequence). The CDR3 contains 14 residues. Trimming took 1 base from V and 4 from J; bases not matched to a gene: 2. The CDR3 spells CASSIGAGSDTQYF. The CDR3, as DNA: TGTGCCAGTAGTATAGGAGCGGGATCAGATACGCAGTATTTT.

The gene calls are TRBV10-3 and TRBJ2-1; D unclear. Germline assignment: CDR1 ENHRY and CDR2 SYGVKD. V gave up 6 bases and J gave up 5 bases, with 5 bases separating them. The CDR3 is 11 amino acids. The CDR3 here is CAISANNEQFF. CDR3 bases: TGTGCCATCAGCGCTAACAATGAGCAGTTCTTC.

The chain recombines TRBV6-6 with TRBJ1-1; tentative D call: TRBD1 (6 bases). V shed 4 bases and J shed 0 bases, with 15 bases lying between them. The CDR3 consists of 16 residues. The germline V gene encodes CDR1 MNHNY and CDR2 SVGAGI (reference sequence). CDR3: CASSSIGGGLNTEAFF. CDR3 coding DNA: TGTGCCAGCAGTTCCATCGGGGGGGGCCTGAACACTGAAGCTTTCTTT.

The V and J genes are TRBV10-3 and TRBJ2-6, with a weak D call TRBD2 (5 bases). The V end was cut by 7 bases, the J end by 0 bases, with 7 bases between. This CDR3 has 14 amino acids. The V gene's germline CDR1 is ENHRY and CDR2 SYGVKD. CDR3 protein: CAITAGSGANVLTF. The CDR3 region has the DNA TGTGCCATCACCGCGGGCTCTGGGGCCAACGTCCTGACTTTC.

This chain uses TRBV10-3 with TRBJ1-3; D is possibly TRBD1 (6 bases). The V and J ends lost 4 bases and 3 bases respectively, with 22 bases between them. CDR1 and CDR2 (germline): ENHRY, SYGVKD. CDR3 length: 18 residues. CDR3 sequence (DNA): TGTGCCATCAGTGGACGGACAGCGGACATTCGGTTTGGAAACACCATATATTTT. Its translation is CAISGRTADIRFGNTIYF.

This clone was observed once. The chain has TRBV6-5 and TRBJ1-1, with D possibly matching TRBD1 (5 bases). V lost 6 bases and J lost 5, with 19 bases in between. This CDR3 comprises 15 residues. Per the germline V gene, CDR1 is MNHEY and CDR2 is SVGAGI. Here the CDR3 DNA reads TGTGCCAGCAGCCGCCCAGGGTTAAGTGGAACTGAAGCTTTCTTT. Translated, it gives CASSRPGLSGTEAFF.

V is TRBV6-6 and J is TRBJ1-2; 8 bases line up with TRBD1. The germline V gene encodes CDR1 MNHNY and CDR2 SVGAGI (reference sequence). CDR3 length: 15 amino acids. V shed 7 bases and J 6 bases; nucleotides not matched to a gene: 13. The CDR3 DNA reads TGTGCCAGCATTAGAGGACAGGGCCAGGGGGATGGCTACACCTTC. Its translation is CASIRGQGQGDGYTF.

Only a few counts were recorded for this clone. This chain joins TRBV5-8 and TRBJ1-1, with D uncertain. CDR1 SGHTS and CDR2 YDEGEE come from the germline V gene. Between the trimmed V and J ends, which lost 3 bases and 5 bases, there was a span of 14 bases. This CDR3 is built from 14 residues. The DNA of the CDR3 is TGTGCCAGCAGCTCGTACCGAGGGCGGACTGAAGCTTTCTTT. Translating it yields CASSSYRGRTEAFF. The full variable domain, with the rest looked up from reference TRBV5-8 and TRBJ1-1, is EAGVTQSPTHLIKTRGQQATLRCSPISGHTSVYWYQQALGLGLQFLLWYDEGEERNRGNFPPRFSGRQFPNYSSELNVNALELEDSALYLCASSSYRGRTEAFFGQGTRLTVV.

This chain connects TRBV19 to TRBJ1-1, with 7 bases lining up with TRBD1. Germline lookup yields CDR1 LNHDA and CDR2 SQIVND (reference sequence). With V trimmed by 7 bases and J by 2 bases, 13 bases remained unmatched. This CDR3 is 16 amino acids long. The CDR3 sequence: CASTVGGTVRNTEAFF. In DNA form, the CDR3 reads TGTGCCAGTACCGTAGGTGGGACAGTGCGTAACACTGAAGCTTTCTTT.

This chain links TRBV2 with TRBJ1-4; D remains ambiguous. Germline V gene data show CDR1 as SNHLY and CDR2 as FYNNEI. The CDR3 is 16 residues long. Trimming took 6 bases from V and 0 from J, leaving 14 bases between them. This CDR3 reads CASRSATASTNEKLFF. DNA of the CDR3: TGTGCCAGCAGATCGGCAACAGCCTCAACTAATGAAAAACTGTTTTTT.

The chain links TRBV19 to TRBJ2-2; D may be TRBD1 (6 bases). The CDR3 totals 14 residues. In germline, CDR1 is LNHDA, CDR2 SQIVND (reference sequence). Trimming removed 5 bases from V and 3 bases from J, with 10 bases in between. The CDR3 region is CASSQGSHTGELFF. CDR3 nucleotides: TGTGCCAGTAGTCAGGGGTCCCACACCGGGGAGCTGTTTTTT.

The chain recombines TRBV7-7 with TRBJ2-1, with 7 bases matching TRBD2. This CDR3 comprises 13 residues. Germline values: CDR1 SSHAT, CDR2 FNYEAQ (reference sequence). V was clipped by 0 bases and J by 10 bases; unmatched bases: 3. The CDR3 coding sequence is TGTGCCAGCAGCTTAGCCCCCGGGGGGGAGCAGTTCTTC. As protein: CASSLAPGGEQFF.

The V gene is TRBV11-2, the J gene TRBJ2-3; 9 nucleotides line up with TRBD2. Germline assignment: CDR1 SGHAT and CDR2 FQNNGV. CDR3 length: 16 residues. The V and J ends lost 5 bases and 5 bases, in that order; junction bases with no gene match: 11. In DNA form, the CDR3 reads TGTGCCAGCAGCGAGCCCCCGGCGGGGGGGCAAGATACGCAGTATTTT. Amino acid sequence: CASSEPPAGGQDTQYF.

J is TRBJ1-1 and V is TRBV12-3 or TRBV12-4; tentatively, D is TRBD1 (6 bases). This CDR3 region has 13 residues. V lost 7 bases, J lost 3 bases, and 12 bases lay in between. CDR3 sequence: CASTYTGYTEAFF. DNA of the CDR3: TGTGCCAGCACCTACACAGGGTACACTGAAGCTTTCTTT.

The chain couples TRBV12-5 to TRBJ1-5, with 10 bases lining up with TRBD1. The germline V gene encodes CDR1 LGHNT and CDR2 FRNRAP. V gave up 7 bases and J gave up 3 bases; unmatched junction bases: 6. This CDR3 contains 15 residues. DNA of the CDR3: TGTGCTAGTGCCTTGACAGGGGGCTTCAATCAGCCCCAGCATTTT. Translated: CASALTGGFNQPQHF.

About this clone: A junction boundary mismatches the germline segment, possibly from a read error. V gene TRBV12-5 combines with J gene TRBJ2-7, with D possibly TRBD1 on 5 matching bases. CDR3 length equals 11 residues. The germline gives CDR1 LGHNT, CDR2 FRNRAP. The CDR3 loop is CASGLDRSSNF. Here the CDR3 DNA reads TGTGCTAGTGGTTTGGACAGGAGCTCGAACTTC.

The chain joins TRBV27 to TRBJ2-7; no reliable D call. The CDR3 is made up of 11 amino acids. The germline gives CDR1 MNHEY, CDR2 SMNVEV (reference sequence). The V end was cut by 3 bases, the J end by 4 bases, with 4 bases between. The CDR3 nucleotides are TGTGCCAGCAGTTTCGGTTACGAGCAGTACTTC. Amino acids: CASSFGYEQYF.